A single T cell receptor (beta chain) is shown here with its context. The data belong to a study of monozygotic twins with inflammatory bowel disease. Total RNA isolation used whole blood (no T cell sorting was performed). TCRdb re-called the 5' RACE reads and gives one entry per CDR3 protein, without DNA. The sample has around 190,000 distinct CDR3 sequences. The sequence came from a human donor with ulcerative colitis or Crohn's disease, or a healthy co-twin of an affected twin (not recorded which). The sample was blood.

The CDR3 is CASNLLGSDTQYF. The rearrangement links TRBV6-5 to TRBJ2-3; checking the TCRdb D call of TRBD2 is not possible without DNA. This CDR3 has 13 residues. Germline V gene sequence: CDR1 MNHEY, CDR2 SVGAGI.